This TCR beta chain emerged from a study of cytomegalovirus exposure and HLA in healthy donors. Notes on the study in general: Diagnosis of cytomegalovirus status made by the classifier reportedly showed high specificity and sensitivity.

To note about this clone: As yet, its antigen is unknown.

The assay was immunoSEQ multiplex PCR, and TCRdb's table has in-frame clones only and misses some. The sample has some 68,000 clones; about 96% are singletons. This CDR3 region has 15 residues. Germline V CDR1 and CDR2: MNHEY, SVGAGI. V was cut by 0 bases and J by 2 bases, with 10 bases left in between. The chain uses TRBV6-5 and TRBJ1-2; D may be TRBD1 (5 bases). This receptor was identified in a man younger than 35 in good health and CMV-seronegative. Sequencing input: PBMCs. Here the CDR3 reads CASSYSRGVNYGYTF. As DNA, the CDR3 is TGTGCCAGCAGTTACTCAAGGGGTGTCAACTATGGCTACACCTTC.